The 31 T cell receptor beta chains below all came from one sample that was sequenced in a study of T cell repertoires in aging, cancer and after chemotherapy. Multiplex touch-down PCR with TRB-A/B primers amplified rearranged V-D-J TRB sequences. A single record per CDR3 protein comes from TCRdb applying MiXCR to the multiplex PCR reads. The profile shows about 1,300 distinct CDR3 sequences, roughly 22% of them singletons. TCR beta rearrangements were amplified from peripheral blood genomic DNA. Sequencing was carried out using blood. The source is a human donor in good health.

This clonotype has only a few counts. V usage is TRBV4-3 and J usage is TRBJ2-5; 10 nucleotides align to TRBD2. The CDR3 has 16 amino acids. The germline V gene encodes CDR1 LGHNA and CDR2 YSLEER. V lost 0 bases to trimming and J lost 5 bases; unmatched junction nucleotides: 6. In nucleotides, the CDR3 is TGCGCCAGCAGCCAAGATCCTAGCGGGAGAGGGGAGACCCAGTACTTC. Amino acid sequence: CASSQDPSGRGETQYF.

Within the sample, this clonotype is medium-sized. The CDR3 loop is CASRDRRNSEAFF. Written as DNA, the CDR3 is TGTGCCAGTCGGGACAGGAGGAATTCTGAAGCTTTCTTT. The gene calls are TRBV19 and TRBJ1-1; 8 positions match TRBD1. CDR3 length equals 13 residues. With V trimmed by 8 bases and J by 6 bases, 8 bases remained unmatched. Germline CDR1 reads LNHDA; CDR2 reads SQIVND (reference sequence).

This clonotype is large within its sample. The chain joins TRBV11-3 to TRBJ1-4; 9 bases agree with TRBD1. This CDR3 comprises 16 residues. Trimming removed 0 bases from V and 12 bases from J; junction bases left unmatched: 11. Germline V lookup: CDR1 SGHNT, CDR2 YENEEA. The CDR3 loop is CASSLDTGTGRTELFF. CDR3 DNA: TGTGCCAGCAGCTTAGATACCGGGACAGGGCGAACGGAACTGTTTTTT.

This clonotype is large. The chain's CDR3 is CASSYREKAGGTDTQYF. For the CDR3, the DNA is TGTGCCAGCAGTTACCGCGAGAAAGCGGGAGGCACAGATACGCAGTATTTT. The chain couples TRBV6-8 to TRBJ2-3; 8 bases map to TRBD2. From germline, CDR1 is MNHGY and CDR2 SAAAGT. Trimming cost V 2 bases and J 1 base; bases outside gene matches: 8. CDR3 length equals 17 residues.

By share, this clonotype ranks as large. This rearrangement joins TRBV29-1 to TRBJ1-1; TRBD1 matches 8 bases. The length of the CDR3 is 14 residues. CDR1 is SQVTM, CDR2 ANQGSEA, per germline. The V segment lost 7 bases and the J segment 1 base; nucleotides outside the gene matches: 8. The CDR3 reads CSGSRQGRNTEAFF. Here the CDR3 DNA reads TGCAGCGGGAGCCGACAGGGGCGGAACACTGAAGCTTTCTTT.

By sample fraction, this clonotype is medium-sized. This chain joins TRBV6-2 or TRBV6-3 and TRBJ2-3; D possibly corresponds to TRBD1 (5 bases). The germline CDR1 and CDR2 sequences are MNHEY and SVGEGT. The CDR3 loop spans 16 amino acids. V lost 2 bases to trimming and J lost 6 bases, with 18 bases between them. CDR3 nucleotides: TGTGCCAGCAGTTACGCTGGGGCTAGACCGCCGGATACGCAGTATTTT. It encodes CASSYAGARPPDTQYF.

This chain's CDR3 is CSARRQLNEQFF. The CDR3 DNA is TGCAGTGCTAGAAGACAGCTCAATGAGCAGTTCTTC. V usage is TRBV20-1 and J usage is TRBJ2-1; tentatively, D is TRBD1 (5 bases). The ends were cut back, 2 bases at V and 6 bases at J, with 8 bases in the middle. The CDR3 extends over 12 amino acids. Germline CDR1 is DFQATT and CDR2 is SNEGSKA (reference sequence).

By its share, this clonotype is large. V and J are TRBV18 and TRBJ2-2; D is possibly TRBD1 or TRBD2 (6 bases each). The germline V gene encodes CDR1 KGHSH and CDR2 LQKENI. CDR3 length equals 15 residues. Between the trimmed V and J ends, which lost 2 bases and 4 bases, there was a span of 11 bases. The DNA for the CDR3 is TGTGCCAGCTCACCAAGGGGGGTAAGCACCGGGGAGCTGTTTTTT. Translation gives CASSPRGVSTGELFF.

Judged by abundance, this clonotype is medium-sized. V is TRBV7-6 and J is TRBJ1-5; weak D call: TRBD1 (6 bases). The CDR3 runs 14 residues. V was shortened by 2 bases and J by 5 bases, with 10 bases between the two germline ends. Germline V gives CDR1 SGHVS, CDR2 FNYEAQ. CDR3 DNA sequence: TGTGCCAGCAGCTTATGGGACACGGATCAGCCCCAGCATTTT. Translated, it gives CASSLWDTDQPQHF.

The CDR3 spells CASSPSNLGFGANVLTF. Written as DNA, the CDR3 is TGTGCCAGCAGCCCCTCCAATTTGGGTTTTGGGGCCAACGTCCTGACTTTC. This sequence joins TRBV7-9 and TRBJ2-6; D gene ambiguous. V lost 5 bases and J lost 3, with 17 bases in between. The CDR3 is 17 residues long. Germline V lookup: CDR1 SEHNR, CDR2 FQNEAQ (reference sequence).

This clonotype is labeled as medium-sized. The rearrangement joins TRBV7-9 to TRBJ2-1; 9 nucleotides match TRBD2. V shed 1 base and J 4 bases; nucleotides not matched to a gene: 2. This CDR3 has 15 amino acids. CDR1 SEHNR and CDR2 FQNEAQ come from the germline V gene (reference sequence). CDR3 protein: CASSLGLAVYNEQFF. Here the CDR3 DNA reads TGTGCCAGCAGCTTAGGACTAGCGGTTTACAATGAGCAGTTCTTC.

With regard to this clonotype: A much larger clonotype is one base distant, so this may be a read error. This chain uses TRBV6-2 or TRBV6-3 with TRBJ2-1; D unresolved. Germline lookup yields CDR1 MNHEY and CDR2 SVGEGT. CDR3 size: 11 residues. The CDR3 loop is CASRDYNEHFF. In nucleotides, the CDR3 is TGTGCCAGCAGAGATTACAATGAGCATTTCTTC.

The gene calls are TRBV24-1 and TRBJ1-2; no reliable D call. Trimming took off 1 base at V and 3 bases at J, with 8 bases between the two ends. This CDR3 spans 14 amino acids. Germline V gives CDR1 KGHDR, CDR2 SFDVKD. CDR3 DNA: TGTGCCACCAGTGATTTACTCGCGGACTATGGCTACACCTTC. Protein: CATSDLLADYGYTF.

This clonotype qualifies as medium-sized. The chain couples TRBV13 to TRBJ1-6, with D perhaps TRBD1 (6 bases). The V gene lost 5 bases and the J gene lost 14 bases, with 13 bases spanning the gap. This CDR3 has 12 amino acids. Germline CDR1 is PRHDT and CDR2 is FYEKMQ (reference sequence). The CDR3 here is CASSGGGFTLHF. CDR3 sequence (DNA): TGTGCCAGCAGCGGGGGGGGCTTCACCCTCCACTTT.

In this sample, this clonotype turned up a few times. The rearrangement joins TRBV20-1 to TRBJ2-1, with D hard to call. Trimming left V 3 bases short and J 5 bases short, with 17 bases between. The germline V gene has CDR1 DFQATT and CDR2 SNEGSKA (reference sequence). The CDR3 sequence is 15 residues long. CDR3 DNA sequence: TGCAGTGCTAGCTCCATAAAGTCCCACGACAATGAGCAGTTCTTC. Encoded protein: CSASSIKSHDNEQFF.

This chain connects TRBV7-2 to TRBJ2-3; no firm D call. The germline CDR1 and CDR2 sequences are SGHTA and FQGNSA. Trimming cost V 3 bases and J 11 bases, with 15 bases left between them. The CDR3 length is 13 residues. The CDR3 nucleotides are TGTGCCAGCAGCTTTCGCAGGCTACCGGTGCAGTATTTT. The encoded protein is CASSFRRLPVQYF.

In this sample, this clonotype is medium-sized. The chain carries TRBV18 and TRBJ1-1; D is ambiguous. V was trimmed by 6 bases and J by 1 base, leaving 9 bases between them. This CDR3 is 13 amino acids long. CDR1 is KGHSH, CDR2 LQKENI, per germline. The CDR3 DNA sequence: TGTGCCAGCTCGTTCCAGCAGAACACTGAAGCTTTCTTT. Protein product: CASSFQQNTEAFF.

This clonotype is labeled large. V gene TRBV19 combines with J gene TRBJ1-5; tentative D call: TRBD1 (5 bases). The CDR3 has 16 residues. V lost 6 bases, J lost 5 bases, and 20 bases lay in between. The germline V gene encodes CDR1 LNHDA and CDR2 SQIVND (reference sequence). The DNA of the CDR3 is TGTGCCAGTAGCAAGGGGATCTCCATCCCTCATCAGCCCCAGCATTTT. It yields the protein CASSKGISIPHQPQHF.

By frequency in the sample, this clonotype is medium-sized. The J gene is TRBJ1-1, the V gene TRBV19; possible D gene TRBD1, 6 bases. Germline V CDR1 and CDR2: LNHDA, SQIVND (reference sequence). V lost 5 bases and J 6 bases, leaving 16 bases between the germline ends. This CDR3 has 14 amino acids. The CDR3 nucleotides are TGTGCCAGTAGTGTACAGGGTAGCACCCCTGAAGCTTTCTTT. This sequence encodes CASSVQGSTPEAFF.

This chain uses TRBV6-6 with TRBJ1-6; 7 nucleotides agree with TRBD1. The junction had 8 bases not matched to a gene; V was cut back by 6 bases and J by 6 bases. The CDR3 spans 15 residues. Germline assignment: CDR1 MNHNY and CDR2 SVGAGI (reference sequence). The CDR3 sequence: CASRPPGGTNSPLHF. The CDR3 nucleotides are TGTGCCAGCAGGCCGCCAGGGGGAACTAATTCACCCCTCCACTTT.

This clonotype is labeled large. The chain joins TRBV19 to TRBJ2-1, with D maybe TRBD1 (7 bases). The V gene lost 7 bases and the J gene lost 0 bases, with 16 bases spanning the gap. CDR3 length: 16 amino acids. Germline loops: CDR1 LNHDA, CDR2 SQIVND (reference sequence). CDR3 in DNA: TGTGCCAGTACCCTTCAGGGGGGTTCCTCCTACAATGAGCAGTTCTTC. Protein: CASTLQGGSSYNEQFF.

In this sample, this clonotype turned up a few times. The V call is TRBV28, the J call TRBJ2-3; the D is unclear. This CDR3 is built from 16 residues. V was trimmed by 4 bases and J by 0 bases, leaving 14 bases between them. CDR1 and CDR2 from the germline V gene are MDHEN and SYDVKM. The CDR3 DNA follows: TGTGCCAGCAGTTCTTTTCGTGCCGATAGCACAGATACGCAGTATTTT. Amino acid sequence: CASSSFRADSTDTQYF.

The sample holds a few counts of this clonotype. The chain combines TRBV24-1 with TRBJ1-1; D unclear. Trimming left V 2 bases short and J 1 base short, with 4 bases between. The CDR3 runs to 13 residues. The germline CDR1 and CDR2 sequences are KGHDR and SFDVKD. The CDR3 protein is CATSDSPNTEAFF. DNA for the CDR3: TGTGCCACCAGTGATTCGCCGAACACTGAAGCTTTCTTT.

Sample share makes this clonotype medium-sized. The V call is TRBV5-4, the J call TRBJ2-7, with D perhaps TRBD1 (6 bases). The CDR3 has 15 amino acids. Trimming shortened V by 4 bases and J by 4 bases, and 18 bases separated the two germline ends. CDR1 is SGHNT and CDR2 is YYREEE in the germline V gene (reference sequence). Written as DNA, the CDR3 is TGTGCCAGCAGCCCCCGGTCAGGGGTGCAGTACGAGCAGTACTTC. It encodes CASSPRSGVQYEQYF.

This clonotype is judged medium-sized. V usage is TRBV27 and J usage is TRBJ1-4; D possibly corresponds to TRBD1 (6 bases). V lost 3 bases to trimming and J lost 2 bases, with 10 bases between them. CDR1 and CDR2 (germline): MNHEY, SMNVEV (reference sequence). The CDR3 runs to 15 residues. CDR3 loop: CASSFRGPTNEKLFF. The DNA for the CDR3 is TGTGCCAGCAGTTTCCGGGGGCCGACTAATGAAAAACTGTTTTTT.

Relative to its sample, this clonotype is large. This chain uses TRBV11-1 with TRBJ2-5; D unresolved. CDR3 length: 14 residues. Trimming removed 0 bases at V and 2 bases at J, with 7 bases between. CDR1 and CDR2 from the germline V gene are SGHAT and FQDESV (reference sequence). In DNA, the CDR3 is TGTGCCAGCAGCTTAGCGACGACTCAAGAGACCCAGTACTTC. Amino acids: CASSLATTQETQYF.

This clonotype is classed as large (0.1 to 1%). The chain carries TRBV15 and TRBJ1-4, with no clear D. Germline V gene data show CDR1 as LNHNV and CDR2 as YYDKDF (reference sequence). The CDR3 covers 15 residues. With 0 bases removed from V and 6 bases from J, the gap between germline ends came to 11 bases. CDR3 nucleotides: TGTGCCACCAGCAGAGATCAGGCAGAGTATGAAAAACTGTTTTTT. Amino acid sequence: CATSRDQAEYEKLFF.

The chain employs TRBV12-3 or TRBV12-4 and TRBJ2-2; maybe TRBD1 (5 bases). The CDR3 length is 15 residues. CDR3 nucleotides: TGTGACGGCAGTTTATCCAACAGGCACACCGGGGAGCTGTTTTTT. Protein sequence: CDGSLSNRHTGELFF.

This clonotype is termed large. The rearrangement links TRBV7-6 to TRBJ1-6; D call uncertain. The germline CDR1 and CDR2 sequences are SGHVS and FNYEAQ. Trimming left V 1 base short and J 9 bases short, with 7 bases between. CDR3 length equals 13 residues. The CDR3: CASSLDLRSPLHF. Here the CDR3 DNA reads TGTGCCAGCAGCTTAGACTTACGTTCACCCCTCCACTTT. The whole variable domain, filled in from reference TRBV7-6 and TRBJ1-6, reads GAGVSQSPRYKVTKRGQDVALRCDPISGHVSLYWYRQALGQGPEFLTYFNYEAQQDKSGLPNDRFSAERPEGSISTLTIQRTEQRDSAMYRCASSLDLRSPLHFGNGTRLTVT.

The chain has TRBV5-1 and TRBJ2-7; 8 bases fit TRBD1. This CDR3 is 13 amino acids long. Germline lookup yields CDR1 SGHRS and CDR2 YFSETQ. J lost 5 bases, V lost 7 bases, and 8 bases had no gene match. As DNA, the CDR3 is TGCGCCAGCGTGGACAGGGCTAACAACGAGCAGTACTTC. This encodes CASVDRANNEQYF.

The chain carries TRBV4-3 and TRBJ1-5; unclear D gene. Germline V gives CDR1 LGHNA, CDR2 YSLEER. V was shortened by 0 bases and J by 4 bases, with 13 bases between the two germline ends. CDR3 length: 16 amino acids. In nucleotides, the CDR3 is TGCGCCAGCAGCCAAGATGTCCGGGCGGGGAATCAGCCCCAGCATTTT. Its translation: CASSQDVRAGNQPQHF.